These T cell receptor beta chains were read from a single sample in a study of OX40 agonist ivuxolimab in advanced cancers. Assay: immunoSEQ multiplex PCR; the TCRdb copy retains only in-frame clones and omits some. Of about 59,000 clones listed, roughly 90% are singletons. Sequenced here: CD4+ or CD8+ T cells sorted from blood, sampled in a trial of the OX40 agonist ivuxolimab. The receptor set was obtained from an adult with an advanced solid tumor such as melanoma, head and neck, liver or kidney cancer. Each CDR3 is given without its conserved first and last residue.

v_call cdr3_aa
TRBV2 ASSDVVERARTEAF
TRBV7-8 ASSSTYEQY
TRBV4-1 ASSQFDRGGYEQY
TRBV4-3 ASSQDSGVYNEQF
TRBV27 ASSLLPPTYNEQF
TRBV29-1 SVEDGTDYYGYT
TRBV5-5 ASSLYVLGIDSYEQY
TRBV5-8 ASEVTSHSDYEQY
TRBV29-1 SATEASGETNYGYT
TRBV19 ASSTLPGLAFPDTQY
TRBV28 ASSLGVARGPYEQY
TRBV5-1 ASSLTGEISNQPQH
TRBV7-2 ASSLDGLAIKGDEQF
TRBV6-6 ASSSLAGAKNTQY
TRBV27 ASSLSAGGLYEQF
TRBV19 ASSYGPGLQSTDTQY